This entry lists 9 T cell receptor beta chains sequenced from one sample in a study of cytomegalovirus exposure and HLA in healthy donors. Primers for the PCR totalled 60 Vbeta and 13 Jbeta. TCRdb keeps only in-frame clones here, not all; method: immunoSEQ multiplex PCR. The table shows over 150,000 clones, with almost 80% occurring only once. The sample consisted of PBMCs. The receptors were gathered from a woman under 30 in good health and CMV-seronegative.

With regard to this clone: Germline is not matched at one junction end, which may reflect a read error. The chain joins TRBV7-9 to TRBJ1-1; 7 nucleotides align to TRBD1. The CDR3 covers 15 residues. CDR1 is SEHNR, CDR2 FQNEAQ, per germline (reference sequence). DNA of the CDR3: TGTTCCAGCAGATCCACCGGGACAGCTAACACTGAAGCTTTCTTT. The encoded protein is CSSRSTGTANTEAFF.

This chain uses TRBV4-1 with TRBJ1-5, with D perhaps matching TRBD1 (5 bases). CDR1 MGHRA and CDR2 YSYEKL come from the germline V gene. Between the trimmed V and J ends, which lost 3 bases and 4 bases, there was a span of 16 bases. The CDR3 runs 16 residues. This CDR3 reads CASSQGGDFENQPQHF. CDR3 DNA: TGCGCCAGCAGCCAGGGCGGGGACTTTGAGAATCAGCCCCAGCATTTT.

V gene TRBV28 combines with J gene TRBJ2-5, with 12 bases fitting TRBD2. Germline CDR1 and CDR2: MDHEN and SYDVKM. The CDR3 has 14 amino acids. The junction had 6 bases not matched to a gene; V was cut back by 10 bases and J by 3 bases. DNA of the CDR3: TGTGCCACCTCGACTAGCGGGAGTGAAGAGACCCAGTACTTC. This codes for CATSTSGSEETQYF.

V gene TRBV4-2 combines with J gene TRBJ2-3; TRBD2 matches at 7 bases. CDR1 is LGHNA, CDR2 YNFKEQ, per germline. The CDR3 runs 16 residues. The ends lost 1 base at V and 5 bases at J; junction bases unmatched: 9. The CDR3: CASSQVSSGNEDTQYF. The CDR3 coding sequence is TGTGCCAGCAGCCAAGTGTCAAGCGGGAATGAAGATACGCAGTATTTT.

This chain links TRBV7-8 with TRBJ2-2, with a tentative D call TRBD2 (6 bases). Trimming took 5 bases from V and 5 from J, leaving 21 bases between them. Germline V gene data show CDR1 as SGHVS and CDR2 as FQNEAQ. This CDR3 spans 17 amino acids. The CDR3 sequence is CASSPPEGFGGTGELFF. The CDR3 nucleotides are TGTGCCAGCAGCCCACCCGAGGGCTTTGGAGGGACCGGGGAGCTGTTTTTT.

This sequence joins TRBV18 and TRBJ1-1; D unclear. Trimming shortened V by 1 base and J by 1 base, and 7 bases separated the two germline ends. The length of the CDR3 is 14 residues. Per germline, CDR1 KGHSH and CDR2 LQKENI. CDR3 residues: CASSPRRENTEAFF. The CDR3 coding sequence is TGTGCCAGCTCACCACGCCGGGAGAACACTGAAGCTTTCTTT.

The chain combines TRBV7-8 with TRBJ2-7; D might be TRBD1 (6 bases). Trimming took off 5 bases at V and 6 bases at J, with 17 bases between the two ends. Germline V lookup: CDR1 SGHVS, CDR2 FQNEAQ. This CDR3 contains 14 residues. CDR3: CASSPRLQGAEQYF. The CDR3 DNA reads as TGTGCCAGCAGCCCTCGTTTACAGGGCGCCGAGCAGTACTTC.

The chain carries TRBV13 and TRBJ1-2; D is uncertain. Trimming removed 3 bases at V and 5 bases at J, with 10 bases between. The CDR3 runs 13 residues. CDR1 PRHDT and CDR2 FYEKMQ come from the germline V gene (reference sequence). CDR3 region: CASSFFDFYGYTF. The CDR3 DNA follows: TGTGCCAGCAGCTTTTTTGACTTTTATGGCTACACCTTC.

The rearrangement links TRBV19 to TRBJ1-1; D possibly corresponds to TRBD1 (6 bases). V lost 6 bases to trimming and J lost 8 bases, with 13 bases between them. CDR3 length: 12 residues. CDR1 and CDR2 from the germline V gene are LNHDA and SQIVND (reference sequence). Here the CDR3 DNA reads TGTGCCAGTAGACTTTTGGACAGCGAAGCTTTCTTT. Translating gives CASRLLDSEAFF.